One sample yielded the 23 T cell receptor beta chains listed below, sequenced in a study of shared clonotypes between healthy human individuals. Terminally differentiated effector memory CD45RA+ cells were left out of the naive CD8 fraction, which was CD45RO-negative and positively selected for CCR7. TCRdb's table, derived via immunoSEQ multiplex PCR, lists solely in-frame clones and lacks some. The table shows about 700,000 clones, with 92% occurring only once. Sequenced sample: naive CD8+ T cells sorted from blood. All receptors derive from a man between 25 and 39 years old in good health.

V gene TRBV7-9 combines with J gene TRBJ2-2, with D perhaps TRBD2 (6 bases). Trimming cost V 5 bases and J 6 bases, with 10 bases left between them. Germline assignment: CDR1 SEHNR and CDR2 FQNEAQ (reference sequence). The CDR3 sequence is 13 residues long. The CDR3 sequence is CASSRPSAGELFF. CDR3 DNA: TGTGCCAGCAGCCGCCCTAGCGCCGGGGAGCTGTTTTTT.

This sequence joins TRBV9 and TRBJ2-2, with D possibly being TRBD1 or TRBD2 (5 bases each). Trimming took 0 bases from V and 6 from J, leaving 12 bases between them. CDR1 is SGDLS and CDR2 is YYNGEE in the germline V gene. This CDR3 region has 15 residues. In DNA form, the CDR3 reads TGTGCCAGCAGCGTAGTTTGGGGGTCGGCCGGGGAGCTGTTTTTT. Translated, it gives CASSVVWGSAGELFF.

The V call is TRBV5-5, the J call TRBJ2-1; TRBD2 matches at 7 bases. Germline-derived CDR1 and CDR2 are SGHKS and YYEKEE (reference sequence). This CDR3 comprises 14 residues. Losses at the gene ends were 3 bases for V and 8 bases for J; bases not matched to a gene: 8. The CDR3 is CASSSERGRDEQFF. The CDR3 DNA sequence: TGTGCCAGCAGCTCGGAGCGGGGCCGGGATGAGCAGTTCTTC.

This clone was recorded only once. The chain couples TRBV9 to TRBJ2-1, with 9 bases matching TRBD1. Germline V lookup: CDR1 SGDLS, CDR2 YYNGEE. This CDR3 region has 14 residues. The junction had 7 bases not matched to a gene; V was cut back by 4 bases and J by 8 bases. The CDR3 spells CASSIDRGADEQFF. CDR3 DNA: TGTGCCAGCAGCATAGACAGGGGGGCGGATGAGCAGTTCTTC.

V and J are TRBV6-4 and TRBJ2-3; D is possibly TRBD2 (5 bases). V was pared by 0 bases and J by 2 bases, with 12 bases between. CDR3 length: 16 amino acids. The V gene's germline CDR1 is MRHNA and CDR2 SNTAGT. CDR3 residues: CASSDSPARDTDTQYF. CDR3 coding DNA: TGTGCCAGCAGTGACTCCCCAGCGAGGGACACAGATACGCAGTATTTT.

CDR3 protein: CASSPGGRGPTEAFF. The CDR3 DNA reads TGTGCCAGCAGCCCCGGAGGCAGGGGGCCCACTGAAGCTTTCTTT. This chain uses TRBV11-2 with TRBJ1-1, with 8 bases matching TRBD1. Looked up from germline, CDR1 is SGHAT and CDR2 is FQNNGV. The CDR3 covers 15 residues. With V trimmed by 5 bases and J by 4 bases, 9 bases remained unmatched.

Only one count was recorded for this clone. CDR3 coding DNA: TGTGCCAGCAGCTTTTCTGGCGGGAGCTCCTACAATGAGCAGTTCTTC. It encodes CASSFSGGSSYNEQFF. The chain is built from TRBV5-4 and TRBJ2-1; 7 bases are shared with TRBD2. J was trimmed by 0 bases and V by 2 bases; bases with no gene match: 5. Looked up from germline, CDR1 is SGHNT and CDR2 is YYREEE (reference sequence). The CDR3 has 16 amino acids.

The chain carries TRBV27 and TRBJ1-5; TRBD1 matches at 9 bases. The CDR3 spans 16 residues. Germline V gene sequence: CDR1 MNHEY, CDR2 SMNVEV (reference sequence). V was pared by 9 bases and J by 11 bases, with 20 bases of the junction left unmatched. Written as DNA, the CDR3 is TGTGCCAGTTCTACTCGGGGGACAGGGTATTCTCGAGCCCAGCATTTT. This gives the protein CASSTRGTGYSRAQHF.

The chain links TRBV6-5 to TRBJ2-7; D call uncertain. Trimming removed 6 bases from V and 6 bases from J, with 12 bases in between. Germline values: CDR1 MNHEY, CDR2 SVGAGI. The CDR3 spans 12 residues. The CDR3 coding sequence is TGTGCCAGCAGCGGGTACTCGGGCGAGCAGTACTTC. Its protein product is CASSGYSGEQYF.

The chain is built from TRBV2 and TRBJ2-3, with D possibly matching TRBD2 (7 bases). The germline V and J ends were trimmed by 2 bases and 14 bases, with 17 bases remaining between them. CDR3 size: 13 residues. CDR1 SNHLY and CDR2 FYNNEI come from the germline V gene. The CDR3 coding sequence is TGTGCCAGCAGTGAAAATAACAGGGAGGGAGGGTATTTT. Residues: CASSENNREGGYF. Full variable domain (remainder filled in from reference TRBV2 and TRBJ2-3): EPEVTQTPSHQVTQMGQEVILRCVPISNHLYFYWYRQILGQKVEFLVSFYNNEISEKSEIFDDQFSVERPDGSNFTLKIRSTKLEDSAMYFCASSENNREGGYFGPGTRLTVL.

A word on this clone: Other DNA sequences in the sample encode the same CDR3. J is TRBJ2-3 and V is TRBV5-1, with 8 bases identical to TRBD2. The CDR3 totals 16 residues. The germline CDR1 and CDR2 sequences are SGHRS and YFSETQ. The trim removed 3 bases at V and 2 bases at J, leaving 8 bases unmatched. The CDR3 DNA reads TGCGCCAGCAGCTGGGGGCTAGCGGGTGACACAGATACGCAGTATTTT. Protein product: CASSWGLAGDTDTQYF.

The rearrangement links TRBV7-9 to TRBJ1-5; 8 bases are shared with TRBD1. The ends lost 6 bases at V and 4 bases at J; junction bases unmatched: 11. The CDR3 runs to 16 residues. In germline, CDR1 is SEHNR, CDR2 FQNEAQ (reference sequence). The CDR3 loop reads CASRTCDRGWNQPQHF. The CDR3 DNA sequence: TGTGCCAGCAGGACATGCGACAGGGGTTGGAATCAGCCCCAGCATTTT. Full variable domain (rest looked up from reference TRBV7-9 and TRBJ1-5): DTGVSQNPRHKITKRGQNVTFRCDPISEHNRLYWYRQTLGQGPEFLTYFQNEAQLEKSRLLSDRFSAERPKGSFSTLEIQRTEQGDSAMYLCASRTCDRGWNQPQHFGDGTRLSIL.

V usage is TRBV27 and J usage is TRBJ1-2; no clear D gene. The length of the CDR3 is 16 residues. The germline V and J ends were trimmed by 4 bases and 3 bases, with 18 bases remaining between them. Germline-derived CDR1 and CDR2 are MNHEY and SMNVEV (reference sequence). The DNA for the CDR3 is TGTGCCAGCAGTTCCAAGACTGGCTGGGTTTACTATGGCTACACCTTC. This gives the protein CASSSKTGWVYYGYTF.

This chain links TRBV7-9 with TRBJ1-2, with unresolved D. Between the trimmed V and J ends, which lost 5 bases and 7 bases, there was a span of 14 bases. The V gene's germline CDR1 is SEHNR and CDR2 FQNEAQ (reference sequence). The CDR3 sequence is 13 residues long. For the CDR3, the DNA is TGTGCCAGCAGCCTGATTGGGATCCCTGGCTACACCTTC. Translated, it gives CASSLIGIPGYTF.

This chain links TRBV9 with TRBJ2-1; the match to TRBD2 covers 10 bases. Trimming took 5 bases from V and 4 from J; bases not matched to a gene: 15. Germline loops: CDR1 SGDLS, CDR2 YYNGEE. This CDR3 is built from 18 residues. The CDR3 loop reads CASSQGRASGSSYNEQFF. The CDR3 DNA reads as TGTGCCAGCAGTCAAGGGCGGGCTAGCGGGAGCTCATACAATGAGCAGTTCTTC.

This chain links TRBV19 with TRBJ1-5, with D maybe TRBD1 (5 bases). The germline V gene has CDR1 LNHDA and CDR2 SQIVND (reference sequence). This CDR3 has 15 amino acids. The V and J ends lost 2 bases and 5 bases respectively, with 13 bases between them. The chain's CDR3 is CASSIFGVGHQPQHF. The CDR3 DNA reads TGTGCCAGTAGTATATTTGGGGTGGGGCATCAGCCCCAGCATTTT.

The rearrangement links TRBV11-2 to TRBJ2-7, with TRBD1 as a possible D gene (5 bases). CDR1 is SGHAT, CDR2 FQNNGV, per germline. The CDR3 covers 14 residues. With 0 bases removed from V and 4 bases from J, the gap between germline ends came to 10 bases. CDR3 in amino acids: CASSLESQVYEQYF. CDR3 bases: TGTGCCAGCAGCTTAGAGTCACAGGTATACGAGCAGTACTTC.

This sequence joins TRBV27 and TRBJ2-7; 7 bases align to TRBD1. J lost 0 bases, V lost 5 bases, and 4 bases had no gene match. CDR3 length: 14 amino acids. Germline CDR1 is MNHEY and CDR2 is SMNVEV (reference sequence). CDR3 sequence: CASSQTGISYEQYF. The CDR3 DNA follows: TGTGCCAGCAGTCAGACAGGGATCTCCTACGAGCAGTACTTC.

CDR3 nucleotide sequence: TGTGCCAGCAGCCCCGGACTAGCGGGAGGTCTGAAGACCCAGTACTTC. It specifies CASSPGLAGGLKTQYF. The chain carries TRBV7-9 and TRBJ2-5; 14 nucleotides align to TRBD2. The CDR3 has 16 residues. CDR1 is SEHNR, CDR2 FQNEAQ, per germline (reference sequence). Trimming cost V 5 bases and J 6 bases; bases outside gene matches: 8. Full variable domain (outside the CDR3, taken from reference TRBV7-9 and TRBJ2-5): DTGVSQNPRHKITKRGQNVTFRCDPISEHNRLYWYRQTLGQGPEFLTYFQNEAQLEKSRLLSDRFSAERPKGSFSTLEIQRTEQGDSAMYLCASSPGLAGGLKTQYFGPGTRLLVL.

The J gene is TRBJ2-3, the V gene TRBV21-1; the tabulated D call, TRBD2, remains unverified against the DNA. TRBV21-1 is a documented pseudogene. There are 21 residues in the CDR3. The CDR3 spells CASPRGLAGAGELEAPDTQYF. Here the CDR3 DNA reads TGTGCCAGCCCGAGGGGGTTAGCGGGAGCGGGAGAATTGGAAGCACCAGATACGCAGTATTTT.

This clone has just one count. J is TRBJ1-2 and V is TRBV6-5; TRBD1 aligns across 9 bases. Trimming at V came to 2 bases and at J to 6 bases, leaving 4 bases not matched to a gene. The length of the CDR3 is 14 residues. Germline CDR1 and CDR2: MNHEY and SVGAGI. The CDR3 spells CASSYGTGQDGYTF. The CDR3 DNA reads TGTGCCAGCAGTTACGGGACAGGGCAGGATGGCTACACCTTC.

The chain links TRBV16 to TRBJ2-7; 8 bases line up with TRBD1. The CDR3 contains 15 residues. V was pared by 2 bases and J by 4 bases, with 7 bases of the junction left unmatched. Germline CDR1 reads KGHSY; CDR2 reads FQNENV. The CDR3 sequence: CASSQPPQGAYEQYF. CDR3 in DNA: TGTGCCAGCAGCCAACCCCCGCAGGGGGCTTACGAGCAGTACTTC.

The chain uses TRBV11-3 and TRBJ2-3, with 7 bases lining up with TRBD2. V lost 4 bases and J lost 10; bases outside the gene matches: 8. The CDR3 consists of 13 residues. CDR1 SGHNT and CDR2 YENEEA come from the germline V gene. This CDR3 is CASSSGTTNPQYF. DNA of the CDR3: TGTGCCAGCAGCTCAGGGACTACTAATCCGCAGTATTTT.